The rows below give T cell receptor beta chains drawn from one sample of a study of naive and memory T cell subsets. TCRdb re-analysed the UMI-ligation and nested PCR reads in MiXCR, keeping a single row per CDR3 protein. Of 120,000 to 150,000 distinct CDR3 sequences in the sample, about 18% were seen once. Source material: naive CD4+ T cells from blood. Receptors originate from a human donor in good health. The CDR3 runs from the conserved cysteine through the conserved F or W. A D gene is named only where the DNA matches it firmly. The size field is filled for only some rows; it gives once, few, many or a size class.

CDR3nt	CDR3aa	v_gene	j_gene	abundance	d_gene
TGTGCCAGCAGCTTAGATGTCAGGGTGCGGCGCGAGCAGTACTTC	CASSLDVRVRREQYF	TRBV11-2	TRBJ2-7	many	-
TGTGCCAGCAGTGTATGGGGGGGCGGTTCGAACACTGAAGCTTTCTTT	CASSVWGGGSNTEAFF	TRBV27	TRBJ1-1	few	-
TGCGCCAGCAGCCCCCCCGTCGGGGGAACTAATGAAAAACTGTTTTTT	CASSPPVGGTNEKLFF	TRBV5-1	TRBJ1-4	few	-
TGCAGTGCCTCCAGGGGATTGAACACTGAAGCTTTCTTT	CSASRGLNTEAFF	TRBV20-1	TRBJ1-1	-	-
TGTGCCAGCAGCCCTGGACAAGTCAATCAGCCCCAGCATTTT	CASSPGQVNQPQHF	TRBV7-9	TRBJ1-5	-	-
TGTGCCAGCAGTGAAGCGAAGGACAGCCCATGGGATGAGCAGTTCTTC	CASSEAKDSPWDEQFF	TRBV6-1	TRBJ2-1	few	-
TGTGCCGGCAGCTCGCCGGGACTTTCTAGCACAGATACGCAGTATTTT	CAGSSPGLSSTDTQYF	TRBV11-2	TRBJ2-3	-	-
TGTGCCAGCAGTTTTCGGGGCGGCATTTACGAGCAGTACTTC	CASSFRGGIYEQYF	TRBV28	TRBJ2-7	-	-
TGTGCCAGCAGTGACCTAGCGGGAGGGGATTCCTACGAGCAGTACTTC	CASSDLAGGDSYEQYF	TRBV27	TRBJ2-7	few	TRBD2
TGCAGTGCACCCCGAGGCCGAGAACAGCCCCAGCATTTT	CSAPRGREQPQHF	TRBV20-1	TRBJ1-5	few	-
TGTGCCACCAGCAACGGTGGGGGTCAGCCCCAGCATTTT	CATSNGGGQPQHF	TRBV24-1	TRBJ1-5	-	-